The 6 T cell receptor beta chains below all came from one sample that was sequenced in a study of blood T cell repertoires in COVID-19. Here immunoSEQ multiplex PCR was the method, and the copy in TCRdb shows in-frame clones only, minus some. This table has around 150,000 clones, approximately 85% appearing once. The sequenced material came from peripheral blood. These TCRs come from a man aged 35 to 55 with acute or convalescent COVID-19.

The chain is built from TRBV9 and TRBJ2-2; maybe TRBD2 (5 bases). The CDR3 is made up of 15 amino acids. Trimming took off 4 bases at V and 1 base at J, with 11 bases between the two ends. The germline V gene has CDR1 SGDLS and CDR2 YYNGEE. CDR3 region: CASSPSGRNTGELFF. The CDR3 DNA reads as TGTGCCAGCAGCCCCAGTGGGAGGAACACCGGGGAGCTGTTTTTT.

This clone has only one observation. The V and J genes are TRBV5-4 and TRBJ1-3; TRBD1 is a possible D gene (6 bases). The V gene lost 6 bases and the J gene lost 3 bases, with 13 bases spanning the gap. The CDR3 has 14 amino acids. Per the germline V gene, CDR1 is SGHNT and CDR2 is YYREEE (reference sequence). CDR3 amino acids: CASTKKGGGNTIYF. The CDR3 coding sequence is TGTGCCAGCACCAAGAAAGGGGGTGGAAACACCATATATTTT.

This clone has a single count. The chain couples TRBV29-1 to TRBJ1-2, with unresolved D. CDR3 length equals 12 residues. Deletions cut 7 bases from V and 0 bases from J, with 9 bases between. CDR1 is SQVTM, CDR2 ANQGSEA, per germline. CDR3 bases: TGCAGCGCCGGAGCTTCTAACTATGGCTACACCTTC. Its protein product is CSAGASNYGYTF.

The gene calls are TRBV28 and TRBJ1-5, with D hard to call. V was trimmed by 8 bases and J by 0 bases, leaving 11 bases between them. Germline loops: CDR1 MDHEN, CDR2 SYDVKM. This CDR3 has 14 amino acids. As DNA, the CDR3 is TGTGCCAGCGAAGGCGGGAATAGCAATCAGCCCCAGCATTTT. Its protein is CASEGGNSNQPQHF.

The chain uses TRBV4-1 and TRBJ2-3; tentatively, D is TRBD1 (6 bases). The CDR3 runs 13 residues. Per germline, CDR1 MGHRA and CDR2 YSYEKL. V was trimmed by 0 bases and J by 7 bases, leaving 8 bases between them. CDR3 DNA sequence: TGCGCCAGCAGCCAAGAGAGGGGGTATACGCAGTATTTT. Translating it yields CASSQERGYTQYF.

The chain carries TRBV19 and TRBJ2-2, with TRBD1 matching over 7 bases. This CDR3 is 14 amino acids long. Looked up from germline, CDR1 is LNHDA and CDR2 is SQIVND (reference sequence). The J segment lost 0 bases and the V segment lost 7 bases, leaving 2 bases of the junction unmatched. CDR3 DNA sequence: TGTGCCAGTAAAACAGGGGCGAACACCGGGGAGCTGTTTTTT. It yields the protein CASKTGANTGELFF.